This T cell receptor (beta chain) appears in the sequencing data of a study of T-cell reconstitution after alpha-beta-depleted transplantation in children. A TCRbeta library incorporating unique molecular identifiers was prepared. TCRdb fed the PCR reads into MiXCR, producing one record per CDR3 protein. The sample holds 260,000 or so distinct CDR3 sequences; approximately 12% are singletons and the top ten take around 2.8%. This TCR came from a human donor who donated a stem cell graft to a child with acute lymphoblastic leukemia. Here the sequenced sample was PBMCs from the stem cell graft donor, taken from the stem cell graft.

The CDR3 sequence: CASSSLNSGGAWDTQYF. The CDR3 DNA reads TGTGCCAGCAGCTCTCTAAATAGCGGGGGGGCCTGGGATACGCAGTATTTT. The chain is built from TRBV11-2 and TRBJ2-3; the match to TRBD2 covers 11 bases. CDR3 length: 17 amino acids. V was clipped by 4 bases and J by 6 bases; unmatched bases: 12. Germline V gene lookup returns CDR1 SGHAT and CDR2 FQNNGV.